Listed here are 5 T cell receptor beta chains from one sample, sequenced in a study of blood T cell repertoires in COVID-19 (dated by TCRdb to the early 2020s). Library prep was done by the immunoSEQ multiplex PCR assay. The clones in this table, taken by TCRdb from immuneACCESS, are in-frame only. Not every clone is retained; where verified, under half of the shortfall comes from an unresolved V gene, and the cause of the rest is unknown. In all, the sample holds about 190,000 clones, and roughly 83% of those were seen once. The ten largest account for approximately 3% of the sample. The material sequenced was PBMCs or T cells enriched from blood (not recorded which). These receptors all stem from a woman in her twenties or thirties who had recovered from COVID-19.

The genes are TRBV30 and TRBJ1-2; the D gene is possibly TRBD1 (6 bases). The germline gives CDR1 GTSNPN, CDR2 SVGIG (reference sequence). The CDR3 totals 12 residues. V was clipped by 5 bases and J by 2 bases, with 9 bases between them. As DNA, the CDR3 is TGTGCCTGGCGCGGGGGCAACTATGGCTACACCTTC. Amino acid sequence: CAWRGGNYGYTF.

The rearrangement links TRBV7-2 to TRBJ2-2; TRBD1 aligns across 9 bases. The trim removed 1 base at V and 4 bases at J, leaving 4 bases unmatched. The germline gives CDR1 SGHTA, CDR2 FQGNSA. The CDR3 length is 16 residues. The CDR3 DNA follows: TGTGCCAGCAGCTTAGGACAGGGGGGAGGCACCGGGGAGCTGTTTTTT. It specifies CASSLGQGGGTGELFF.

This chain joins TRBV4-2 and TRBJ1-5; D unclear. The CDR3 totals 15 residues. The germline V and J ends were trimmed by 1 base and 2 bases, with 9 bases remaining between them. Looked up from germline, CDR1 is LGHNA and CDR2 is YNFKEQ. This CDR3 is CASSQAGSGNQPQHF. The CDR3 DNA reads TGTGCCAGCAGCCAAGCGGGTTCGGGCAATCAGCCCCAGCATTTT.

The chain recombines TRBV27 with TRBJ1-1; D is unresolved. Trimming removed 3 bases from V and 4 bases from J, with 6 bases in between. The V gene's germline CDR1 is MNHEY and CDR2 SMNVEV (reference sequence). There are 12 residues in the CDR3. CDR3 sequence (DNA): TGTGCCAGCAGTTTGGCAGGCACTGAAGCTTTCTTT. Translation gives CASSLAGTEAFF.

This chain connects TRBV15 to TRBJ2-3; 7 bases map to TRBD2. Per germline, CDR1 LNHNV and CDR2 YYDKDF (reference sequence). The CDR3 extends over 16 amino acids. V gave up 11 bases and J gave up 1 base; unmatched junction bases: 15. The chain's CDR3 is CAASSGGPTRTDTQYF. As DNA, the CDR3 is TGTGCCGCCTCTAGCGGCGGGCCAACCCGCACAGATACGCAGTATTTT.